These 9 T cell receptor beta chains share one sample of origin, sequenced in a study of T-cell memory formation after mild COVID-19. MiXCR, applied by TCRdb to the 5' RACE reads, yields one record per CDR3 protein. The data contain 500,000 to 650,000 distinct CDR3 sequences, about 22% of them singletons. Sequencing was performed on PBMCs or a T cell subset sorted from them (not recorded which). These receptors were taken from an adult woman who had mild COVID-19 (a few samples of this study predate the infection). Cell type and time point are not known.

The V gene is TRBV30, the J gene TRBJ1-5; TRBD1 might be the D (5 bases). Germline assignment: CDR1 GTSNPN and CDR2 SVGIG (reference sequence). Between the trimmed V and J ends, which lost 0 bases and 3 bases, there was a span of 6 bases. The CDR3 has 13 amino acids. The chain's CDR3 is CAWSVTVNQPQHF. The CDR3 nucleotides read TGTGCCTGGAGTGTGACAGTCAATCAGCCCCAGCATTTT. The full variable domain, with the rest looked up from reference TRBV30 and TRBJ1-5, is SQTIHQWPATLVQPVGSPLSLECTVEGTSNPNLYWYRQAAGRGLQLLFYSVGIGQISSEVPQNLSASRPQDRQFILSSKKLLLSDSGFYLCAWSVTVNQPQHFGDGTRLSIL.

The chain uses TRBV27 and TRBJ1-2, with D possibly being TRBD1 (5 bases). Germline V gene sequence: CDR1 MNHEY, CDR2 SMNVEV (reference sequence). The CDR3 extends over 13 amino acids. The V and J ends lost 2 bases and 8 bases respectively, with 12 bases between them. The DNA of the CDR3 is TGTGCCAGCAGTTTACAGGGTCGGGACGGCTACACCTTC. Translating it yields CASSLQGRDGYTF.

The V and J genes are TRBV29-1 and TRBJ1-5; D is unclear. Trimming left V 0 bases short and J 4 bases short, with 4 bases between. The CDR3 has 12 amino acids. Germline CDR1 and CDR2: SQVTM and ANQGSEA. The CDR3 loop reads CSVEDTNQPQHF. The CDR3, as DNA: TGCAGCGTTGAAGATACAAATCAGCCCCAGCATTTT.

The V gene is TRBV7-9, the J gene TRBJ1-3, with TRBD1 as a possible D gene (5 bases). Trimming removed 1 base at V and 0 bases at J, with 13 bases between. The V gene's germline CDR1 is SEHNR and CDR2 FQNEAQ (reference sequence). This CDR3 is built from 17 residues. DNA for the CDR3: TGTGCCAGCAGCTTAGGTGGGGCGAAGAGCTCTGGAAACACCATATATTTT. This gives the protein CASSLGGAKSSGNTIYF.

This clonotype was observed a few times. V gene TRBV10-3 combines with J gene TRBJ2-3; D gene unclear. V gave up 10 bases and J gave up 4 bases, with 33 bases separating them. CDR1 and CDR2 (germline): ENHRY, SYGVKD. The CDR3 sequence is 19 residues long. CDR3 region: CATILYEILLGYGPDTQYF. The CDR3 DNA reads TGTGCCACCATCCTCTATGAGATCTTGCTAGGGTATGGTCCAGATACGCAGTATTTT.

The chain is built from TRBV29-1 and TRBJ2-1; no clear D gene. Germline V gives CDR1 SQVTM, CDR2 ANQGSEA. The CDR3 length is 13 residues. V was cut by 3 bases and J by 0 bases, with 6 bases left in between. The DNA for the CDR3 is TGCAGCGTTGACGCTAGCTCCTACAATGAGCAGTTCTTC. This translates into CSVDASSYNEQFF.

J is TRBJ2-1 and V is TRBV4-2; D not resolved. This CDR3 spans 13 amino acids. Looked up from germline, CDR1 is LGHNA and CDR2 is YNFKEQ. V dropped 0 bases and J dropped 5 bases, with 5 bases sitting between them. CDR3 DNA sequence: TGTGCCAGCAGCCAAGACAGAAACAATGAGCAGTTCTTC. Protein: CASSQDRNNEQFF.

The chain recombines TRBV29-1 with TRBJ2-3; weak D call: TRBD2 (6 bases). CDR1 is SQVTM and CDR2 is ANQGSEA in the germline V gene. With 4 bases removed from V and 4 bases from J, the gap between germline ends came to 12 bases. The CDR3 contains 13 residues. The CDR3 sequence is CSVAGLLPDTQYF. In DNA, the CDR3 is TGCAGCGTTGCGGGACTTCTCCCAGATACGCAGTATTTT.

The chain employs TRBV7-9 and TRBJ2-1, with D perhaps matching TRBD1 (5 bases). The CDR3 length is 12 residues. V lost 5 bases, J lost 8 bases, and 10 bases lay in between. CDR1 SEHNR and CDR2 FQNEAQ come from the germline V gene (reference sequence). CDR3 region: CASSDRVHEQFF. CDR3 DNA sequence: TGTGCCAGCAGCGACAGAGTCCATGAGCAGTTCTTC.